The 27 T cell receptor beta chains given below trace back to one sample, sequenced in a study of molecular identifiers for immune sequencing clone quantification. TCRdb called the PCR reads again in MiXCR, with one record for every CDR3 protein. The repertoire consists of around 480,000 distinct CDR3 sequences, with roughly 24% occurring once and the leading ten covering 0.7% to 0.9%. The specimen sequenced was naive CD8+ T cells from blood, with Jurkat cell RNA spiked in. Subset denoted: FACS-sorted CD8+CD4-CCR7+CD45RA+ naive T cells. The source is a human donor in good health. Some libraries in this study had Jurkat cell RNA spiked in.

The chain links TRBV7-9 to TRBJ1-1; D is unclear. Trimming took 4 bases from V and 7 from J, leaving 16 bases between them. The CDR3 spans 14 residues. The germline V gene has CDR1 SEHNR and CDR2 FQNEAQ (reference sequence). The CDR3 here is CASSSPLKVGEAFF. CDR3 DNA sequence: TGTGCCAGCAGCTCCCCCCTGAAAGTGGGTGAAGCTTTCTTT.

This clonotype was detected only a few times. The J gene is TRBJ1-2, the V gene TRBV6-1, with D hard to call. The CDR3 consists of 15 residues. Trimming took 2 bases from V and 0 from J, leaving 10 bases between them. The germline V gene has CDR1 MNHNS and CDR2 SASEGT. This CDR3 reads CASSEFASPNYGYTF. CDR3 sequence (DNA): TGTGCCAGCAGTGAATTTGCCAGTCCTAACTATGGCTACACCTTC.

In its sample, this clonotype was seen many times. The V call is TRBV11-2, the J call TRBJ2-6; 9 nucleotides match TRBD1. The CDR3 length is 16 residues. The J segment lost 4 bases and the V segment lost 6 bases, leaving 7 bases of the junction unmatched. The germline gives CDR1 SGHAT, CDR2 FQNNGV. CDR3 protein: CASSGTGTSGANVLTF. CDR3 sequence (DNA): TGTGCCAGCAGTGGGACAGGGACGTCCGGGGCCAACGTCCTGACTTTC.

This clonotype has only a few counts. The gene calls are TRBV4-1 and TRBJ2-7, with a tentative D call TRBD1 (5 bases). V lost 0 bases to trimming and J lost 6 bases, with 18 bases between them. The CDR3 has 16 residues. Per germline, CDR1 MGHRA and CDR2 YSYEKL. The CDR3 sequence is CASSQEGHPSIAEQYF. The CDR3 region has the DNA TGCGCCAGCAGCCAAGAAGGACACCCGAGCATCGCCGAGCAGTACTTC.

This clonotype showed up many times. The chain joins TRBV13 to TRBJ2-2; tentatively, D is TRBD1 (6 bases). The CDR3 loop spans 14 amino acids. V was trimmed by 5 bases and J by 3 bases, leaving 10 bases between them. In germline, CDR1 is PRHDT, CDR2 FYEKMQ (reference sequence). In DNA, the CDR3 is TGTGCCAGCAGCATCCACAGGGACACCGGGGAGCTGTTTTTT. Translated: CASSIHRDTGELFF. Drawing the rest from reference TRBV13 and TRBJ2-2, the complete variable domain is AAGVIQSPRHLIKEKRETATLKCYPIPRHDTVYWYQQGPGQDPQFLISFYEKMQSDKGSIPDRFSAQQFSDYHSELNMSSLELGDSALYFCASSIHRDTGELFFGEGSRLTVL.

This chain uses TRBV14 with TRBJ2-7; 7 bases are a match to TRBD2. Germline CDR1 and CDR2: SGHDN and FVKESK. The CDR3 has 13 amino acids. Trimming removed 4 bases from V and 7 bases from J; junction bases left unmatched: 7. The CDR3 DNA reads as TGTGCCAGCAGCCGGGAGGGTTCGGAGGAGCAGTACTTC. This translates into CASSREGSEEQYF. Combining the CDR3 with reference TRBV14 and TRBJ2-7 gives the whole variable domain EAGVTQFPSHSVIEKGQTVTLRCDPISGHDNLYWYRRVMGKEIKFLLHFVKESKQDESGMPNNRFLAERTGGTYSTLKVQPAELEDSGVYFCASSREGSEEQYFGPGTRLTVT.

The chain has TRBV6-5 and TRBJ2-7; D gene unclear. Looked up from germline, CDR1 is MNHEY and CDR2 is SVGAGI. The V end was cut by 2 bases, the J end by 5 bases, with 4 bases between. The CDR3 runs to 11 residues. The CDR3 loop reads CASSYRDEQYF. CDR3 DNA: TGTGCCAGCAGTTACAGAGACGAGCAGTACTTC.

The chain combines TRBV4-3 with TRBJ2-3, with D unclear. This CDR3 is built from 17 residues. Trimming took 0 bases from V and 0 from J, leaving 13 bases between them. The germline CDR1 and CDR2 sequences are LGHNA and YSLEER. The CDR3 region has the DNA TGCGCCAGCAGCCAAGATTCAGCAGGAGCCAGCACAGATACGCAGTATTTT. Protein: CASSQDSAGASTDTQYF.

This clonotype was observed at least ten times. The chain combines TRBV5-1 with TRBJ2-7; tentatively, D is TRBD1 or TRBD2 (5 bases each). Germline V gives CDR1 SGHRS, CDR2 YFSETQ. The CDR3 extends over 14 amino acids. Trimming took off 7 bases at V and 3 bases at J, with 17 bases between the two ends. CDR3 amino acids: CASAPGRDLYEQYF. The CDR3 region has the DNA TGCGCCAGCGCCCCGGGAAGGGACCTCTACGAGCAGTACTTC.

J is TRBJ2-3 and V is TRBV5-1; 9 nucleotides match TRBD2. CDR1 and CDR2 from the germline V gene are SGHRS and YFSETQ. Germline trimming cut 4 bases from V and 0 bases from J; bases unmatched to any gene: 15. The CDR3 length is 19 residues. CDR3 nucleotide sequence: TGCGCCAGCAGCAGGGGACCAGCGGGAGGCGGTGGTAGCACAGATACGCAGTATTTT. It translates to CASSRGPAGGGGSTDTQYF.

The chain carries TRBV5-4 and TRBJ1-2; TRBD1 might be the D (6 bases). This CDR3 contains 15 residues. V lost 1 base, J lost 7 bases, and 17 bases lay in between. Germline V gives CDR1 SGHNT, CDR2 YYREEE (reference sequence). DNA of the CDR3: TGTGCCAGCAGCTTGATGGCAGGGGCGTATAGTGGCTACACCTTC. This translates into CASSLMAGAYSGYTF.

A few counts support this clonotype. The CDR3, as DNA: TGTGCCAGCAGTGCGGGGAGCAATGAGCAGTTCTTC. It is translated as CASSAGSNEQFF. This chain links TRBV25-1 with TRBJ2-1, with a possible D match to TRBD2 (5 bases). The germline CDR1 and CDR2 sequences are MGHDK and SYGVNS. Trimming left V 4 bases short and J 6 bases short, with 7 bases between. The CDR3 is 12 residues long.

A few counts support this clonotype. V gene TRBV4-3 combines with J gene TRBJ2-7; D unclear. Germline CDR1 LGHNA, CDR2 YSLEER. Between the trimmed V and J ends, which lost 0 bases and 0 bases, there was a span of 9 bases. The CDR3 length is 15 residues. In nucleotides, the CDR3 is TGCGCCAGCAGCCAAGATTCGACAAGCTCCTACGAGCAGTACTTC. Translated, it gives CASSQDSTSSYEQYF.

With regard to this clonotype: A read error may explain this, as a much larger clone is one base away. The rearrangement links TRBV15 to TRBJ1-5; D is unresolved. From germline, CDR1 is LNHNV and CDR2 YYDKDF (reference sequence). CDR3 length: 16 residues. CDR3 region: CATGRARMGLDQPQHF. Written as DNA, the CDR3 is TGTGCCACCGGCAGAGCGAGGATGGGGTTGGATCAGCCCCAGCATTTT.

This clonotype appeared a single time. The rearrangement uses TRBV10-2 and TRBJ2-7, with D possibly being TRBD1 (6 bases). CDR3 length equals 14 residues. V was clipped by 1 base and J by 5 bases, with 12 bases between them. In germline, CDR1 is WSHSY, CDR2 SAAADI. The CDR3 sequence is CASSEYREQDEQYF. The CDR3 DNA sequence: TGCGCCAGCAGTGAGTACAGGGAGCAAGACGAGCAGTACTTC.

DNA for the CDR3: TGTGCCAGCAGTACCTGGAGGGAAAACATTCAGTACTTC. Protein: CASSTWRENIQYF. The V gene is TRBV27, the J gene TRBJ2-4; a possible D gene is TRBD2 (6 bases). Trimming cost V 5 bases and J 5 bases, with 10 bases left between them. This CDR3 contains 13 residues. The germline V gene encodes CDR1 MNHEY and CDR2 SMNVEV (reference sequence).

This clonotype was counted between two and nine times. CDR3 sequence: CATSRLHVDRTNEQFF. The CDR3 DNA reads as TGTGCCACCAGCAGATTACATGTAGACAGGACCAATGAGCAGTTCTTC. The rearrangement links TRBV15 to TRBJ2-1, with TRBD1 as a possible D gene (6 bases). This CDR3 contains 16 residues. Germline CDR1 LNHNV, CDR2 YYDKDF (reference sequence). The V end lost 2 bases, the J end lost 6 bases, and 17 bases lay between the germline ends.

This clonotype was counted a few times. The chain recombines TRBV20-1 with TRBJ2-5; tentative D call: TRBD2 (5 bases). The CDR3 has 13 amino acids. Looked up from germline, CDR1 is DFQATT and CDR2 is SNEGSKA (reference sequence). Deletions cut 2 bases from V and 2 bases from J, with 9 bases between. The CDR3 DNA is TGCAGTGCTAGACCCGACTATCAAGAGACCCAGTACTTC. Amino acid sequence: CSARPDYQETQYF.

This clonotype has ten or more counts. The chain couples TRBV2 to TRBJ1-2; 9 nucleotides line up with TRBD1. CDR1 and CDR2 (germline): SNHLY, FYNNEI. Germline trimming cut 5 bases from V and 3 bases from J; bases unmatched to any gene: 4. CDR3 size: 14 residues. In nucleotides, the CDR3 is TGTGCCAGCAGTAGTTGGACAGGGGACTATGGCTACACCTTC. It translates to CASSSWTGDYGYTF. The variable domain in full, with the rest retrieved from reference TRBV2 and TRBJ1-2, is EPEVTQTPSHQVTQMGQEVILRCVPISNHLYFYWYRQILGQKVEFLVSFYNNEISEKSEIFDDQFSVERPDGSNFTLKIRSTKLEDSAMYFCASSSWTGDYGYTFGSGTRLTVV.

Remarks on this clonotype: This may be a read error: a much more frequent sequence differs by one nucleotide. This chain joins TRBV20-1 and TRBJ2-7; the D gene is possibly TRBD1 (6 bases). The CDR3 has 17 amino acids. V lost 2 bases and J 3 bases, leaving 23 bases between the germline ends. Germline V lookup: CDR1 DFQATT, CDR2 SNEGSKA (reference sequence). In DNA form, the CDR3 reads TGCAGTGCTAGACTCCCACTTCCGGGACACGAGGTCTACGAGCAGTACTTC. Encoded protein: CSARLPLPGHEVYEQYF.

Turning to this clonotype: Mismatch with germline at one junction end may stem from a read error. The V call is TRBV3-1, the J call TRBJ2-2; no clear D gene. The CDR3 runs to 14 residues. Per germline, CDR1 LGHDT and CDR2 YNNKEL (reference sequence). DNA for the CDR3: TGTACCAGCAGCCAAACTACAGTCACCGGGGAGCTGTTTTTT. This sequence encodes CTSSQTTVTGELFF.

As regards this clonotype: Just one base apart from a much larger clone, this may be a read error. The genes are TRBV4-3 and TRBJ2-7; 7 nucleotides line up with TRBD1. The CDR3 extends over 15 amino acids. Germline-derived CDR1 and CDR2 are LGHNA and YSLEER. Here the CDR3 DNA reads TGCGCCAGCTGCCAGAACCGGGACAGAGGATACGAGCAGTACTTC. This translates into CASCQNRDRGYEQYF.

This clonotype was found many times. The chain combines TRBV28 with TRBJ2-7; 8 positions agree with TRBD2. Germline V gives CDR1 MDHEN, CDR2 SYDVKM. With V trimmed by 5 bases and J by 2 bases, 5 bases remained unmatched. The CDR3 is 14 residues long. The CDR3 DNA sequence: TGTGCCAGCAGTCACGGGACTAGTACCTACGAGCAGTACTTC. Translation: CASSHGTSTYEQYF.

There are many counts of this clonotype. J is TRBJ2-7 and V is TRBV7-6; 8 bases are a match to TRBD2. Trimming at V came to 3 bases and at J to 3 bases, leaving 7 bases not matched to a gene. The CDR3 is 15 residues long. Germline CDR1 and CDR2: SGHVS and FNYEAQ. The CDR3: CASSFSSGGIYEQYF. The CDR3 region has the DNA TGTGCCAGCAGCTTCAGCAGCGGGGGCATCTACGAGCAGTACTTC.

The table lists this clonotype with a few counts. This rearrangement joins TRBV20-1 to TRBJ2-1; TRBD2 matches 12 bases. The CDR3 has 15 residues. Trimming cost V 4 bases and J 9 bases; bases outside gene matches: 10. Germline CDR1 reads DFQATT; CDR2 reads SNEGSKA (reference sequence). The CDR3 here is CSATNGLAGIGEQFF. Written as DNA, the CDR3 is TGCAGTGCTACTAATGGACTAGCGGGAATCGGTGAGCAGTTCTTC.

This clonotype has more than one count but fewer than ten. The rearrangement links TRBV7-9 to TRBJ1-3; no clear D. Germline CDR1 SEHNR, CDR2 FQNEAQ (reference sequence). The V end was cut by 4 bases, the J end by 4 bases, with 20 bases between. The CDR3 extends over 17 amino acids. The CDR3, as DNA: TGTGCCAGCAGCTCCACCGCGGGTCGGACGGGAGGAAACACCATATATTTT. Encoded protein: CASSSTAGRTGGNTIYF.

This chain uses TRBV28 with TRBJ2-2; D gene ambiguous. This CDR3 comprises 15 residues. Trimming took 2 bases from V and 0 from J, leaving 7 bases between them. CDR1 is MDHEN, CDR2 SYDVKM, per germline. DNA for the CDR3: TGTGCCAGCAGTTTAAGCATCGCGAACACCGGGGAGCTGTTTTTT. This gives the protein CASSLSIANTGELFF.